This entry is about one T cell receptor beta chain. The data were taken from a study of blood T cell repertoires in COVID-19. Study at large: PBMCs, B-cell-depleted T cells, or T cells provided the cDNA or gDNA that made up the material.

Authors' methods: By means of reference gene primer amplification, nucleated cell counts were estimated. Sequencing was performed with immunoSEQ multiplex PCR; in TCRdb, only in-frame clones are kept and a portion is missing. The DNA was the basis for D and trimming; V, J and clone size are from that table. This table holds under 100,000 clones, around 94% found once. Germline values: CDR1 LGHDT, CDR2 YNNKEL (reference sequence). CDR3 length equals 13 residues. Trimming cost V 2 bases and J 5 bases, with 8 bases left between them. What was sequenced was peripheral blood. The chain carries TRBV3-1 (or the pseudogene TRBV3-2) and TRBJ2-3; D remains ambiguous. The receptor was derived from a woman aged 60-70 years with active COVID-19. This CDR3 is CASSQRGEDTQYF. CDR3 DNA: TGTGCCAGCAGCCAAAGAGGTGAAGATACGCAGTATTTT.